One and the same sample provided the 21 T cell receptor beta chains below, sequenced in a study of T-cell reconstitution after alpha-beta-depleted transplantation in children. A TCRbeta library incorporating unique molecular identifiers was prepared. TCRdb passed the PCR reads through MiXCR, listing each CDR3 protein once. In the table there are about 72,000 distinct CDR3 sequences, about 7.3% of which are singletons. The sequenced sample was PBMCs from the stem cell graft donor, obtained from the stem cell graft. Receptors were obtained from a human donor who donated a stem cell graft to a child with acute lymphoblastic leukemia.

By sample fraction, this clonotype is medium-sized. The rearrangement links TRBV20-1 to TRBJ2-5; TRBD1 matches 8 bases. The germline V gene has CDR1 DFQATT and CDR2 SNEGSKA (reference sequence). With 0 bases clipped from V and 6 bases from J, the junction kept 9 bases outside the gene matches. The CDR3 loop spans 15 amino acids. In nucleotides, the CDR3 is TGCAGTGCTAGAGATAGTGCAGGGGGCGCAAAGACCCAGTACTTC. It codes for CSARDSAGGAKTQYF.

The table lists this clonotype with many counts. CDR3 coding DNA: TGTGCCAGCAGGCCGGGACAGGGTGGCACCGGGGAGCTGTTTTTT. Translating it yields CASRPGQGGTGELFF. The V and J genes are TRBV7-9 and TRBJ2-2, with 9 bases identical to TRBD1. CDR1 is SEHNR and CDR2 is FQNEAQ in the germline V gene (reference sequence). There are 15 residues in the CDR3. The ends lost 6 bases at V and 4 bases at J; junction bases unmatched: 6.

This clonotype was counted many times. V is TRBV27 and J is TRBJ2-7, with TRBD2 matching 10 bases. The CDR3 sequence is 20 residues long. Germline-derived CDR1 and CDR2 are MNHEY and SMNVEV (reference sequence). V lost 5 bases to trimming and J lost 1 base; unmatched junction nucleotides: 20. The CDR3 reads CASSPESEACLAGDSYEQYF. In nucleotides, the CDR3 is TGTGCCAGCAGTCCAGAAAGTGAGGCCTGCCTAGCGGGGGATTCCTACGAGCAGTACTTC.

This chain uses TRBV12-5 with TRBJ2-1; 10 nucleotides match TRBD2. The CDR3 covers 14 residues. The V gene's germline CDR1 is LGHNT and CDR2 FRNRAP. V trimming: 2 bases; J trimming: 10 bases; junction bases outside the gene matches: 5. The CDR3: CASGLRLAGWEQFF. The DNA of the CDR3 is TGTGCTAGTGGTTTGAGACTAGCGGGCTGGGAGCAGTTCTTC.

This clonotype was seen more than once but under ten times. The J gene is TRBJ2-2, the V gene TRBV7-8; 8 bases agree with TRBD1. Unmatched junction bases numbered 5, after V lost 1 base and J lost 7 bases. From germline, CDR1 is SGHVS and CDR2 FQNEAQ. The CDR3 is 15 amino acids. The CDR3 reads CASSLVRTGLGELFF. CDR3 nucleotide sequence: TGTGCCAGCAGCTTAGTAAGGACAGGGCTCGGGGAGCTGTTTTTT.

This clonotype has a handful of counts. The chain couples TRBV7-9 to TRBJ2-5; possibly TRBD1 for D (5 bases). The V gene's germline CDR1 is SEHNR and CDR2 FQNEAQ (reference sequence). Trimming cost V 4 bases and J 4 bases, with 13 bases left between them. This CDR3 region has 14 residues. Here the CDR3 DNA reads TGTGCCAGCAGCTCAGCAGGGTTCCGAGAGACCCAGTACTTC. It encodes CASSSAGFRETQYF.

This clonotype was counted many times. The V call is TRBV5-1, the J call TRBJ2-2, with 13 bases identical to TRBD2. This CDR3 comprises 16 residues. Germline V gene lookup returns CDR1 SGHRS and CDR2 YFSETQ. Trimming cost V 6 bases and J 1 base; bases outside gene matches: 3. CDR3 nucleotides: TGCGCCAGCACCAGGACTAGCGGGGGGAACACCGGGGAGCTGTTTTTT. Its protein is CASTRTSGGNTGELFF.

Here the CDR3 reads CASSQEEGAEQYF. The CDR3 DNA sequence: TGCGCCAGCAGCCAAGAAGAAGGGGCCGAGCAGTACTTC. This chain connects TRBV4-3 to TRBJ2-7; perhaps TRBD1 as D (5 bases). This CDR3 region has 13 residues. V was trimmed by 0 bases and J by 6 bases, leaving 9 bases between them. Germline values: CDR1 LGHNA, CDR2 YSLEER.

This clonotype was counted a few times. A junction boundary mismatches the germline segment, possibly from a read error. The CDR3 loop reads CASSLGNEKLFF. In DNA, the CDR3 is TGCGCCAGCAGTTTGGGGAATGAAAAACTGTTTTTT. V gene TRBV5-1 combines with J gene TRBJ1-4; no firm D call. Germline V gives CDR1 SGHRS, CDR2 YFSETQ. CDR3 length equals 12 residues.

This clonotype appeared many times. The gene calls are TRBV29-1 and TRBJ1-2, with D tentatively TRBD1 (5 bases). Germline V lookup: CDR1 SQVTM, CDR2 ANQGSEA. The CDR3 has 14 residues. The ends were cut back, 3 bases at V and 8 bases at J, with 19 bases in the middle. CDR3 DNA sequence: TGCAGCGTTGATTTGTCGGGCAGGGTAAGCGGCTACACCTTC. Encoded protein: CSVDLSGRVSGYTF.

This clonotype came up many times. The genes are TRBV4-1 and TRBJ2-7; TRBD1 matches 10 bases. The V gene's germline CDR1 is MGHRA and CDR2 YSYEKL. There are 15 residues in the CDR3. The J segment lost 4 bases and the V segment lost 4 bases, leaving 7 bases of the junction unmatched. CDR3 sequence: CASSRPGTGDYEQYF. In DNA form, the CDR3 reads TGCGCCAGCAGCCGTCCCGGGACAGGGGATTACGAGCAGTACTTC.

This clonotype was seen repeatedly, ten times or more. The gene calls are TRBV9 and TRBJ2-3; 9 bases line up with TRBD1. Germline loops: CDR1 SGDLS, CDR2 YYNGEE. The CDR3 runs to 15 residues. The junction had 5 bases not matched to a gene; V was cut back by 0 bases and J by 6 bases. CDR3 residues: CASSVAGQGKDTQYF. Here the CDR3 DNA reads TGTGCCAGCAGCGTAGCAGGACAGGGGAAGGATACGCAGTATTTT.

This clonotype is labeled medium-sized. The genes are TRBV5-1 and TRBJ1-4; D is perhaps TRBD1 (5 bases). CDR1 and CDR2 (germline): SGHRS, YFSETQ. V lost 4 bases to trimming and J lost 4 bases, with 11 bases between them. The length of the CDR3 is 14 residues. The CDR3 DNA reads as TGCGCCAGCAGCGGAGGGGCGGGTAATGAAAAACTGTTTTTT. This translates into CASSGGAGNEKLFF.

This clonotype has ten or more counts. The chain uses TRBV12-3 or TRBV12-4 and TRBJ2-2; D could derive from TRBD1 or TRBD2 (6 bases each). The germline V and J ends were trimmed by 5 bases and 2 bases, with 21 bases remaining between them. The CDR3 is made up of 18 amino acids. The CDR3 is CASSEQGGGIRNTGELFF. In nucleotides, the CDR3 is TGTGCCAGCAGTGAACAGGGAGGTGGTATAAGAAACACCGGGGAGCTGTTTTTT.

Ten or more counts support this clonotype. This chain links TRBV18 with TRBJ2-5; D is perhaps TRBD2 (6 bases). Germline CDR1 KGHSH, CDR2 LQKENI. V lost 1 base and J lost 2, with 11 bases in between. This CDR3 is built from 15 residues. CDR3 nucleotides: TGTGCCAGCTCACCACTGGGAGGTGGACAAGAGACCCAGTACTTC. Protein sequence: CASSPLGGGQETQYF.

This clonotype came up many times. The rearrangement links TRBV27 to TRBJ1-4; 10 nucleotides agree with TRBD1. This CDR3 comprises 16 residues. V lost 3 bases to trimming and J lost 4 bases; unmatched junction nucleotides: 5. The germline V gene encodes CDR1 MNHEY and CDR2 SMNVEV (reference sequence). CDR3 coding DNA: TGTGCCAGCAGTTTTGACAGGGGGCGCGGTAATGAAAAACTGTTTTTT. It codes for CASSFDRGRGNEKLFF.

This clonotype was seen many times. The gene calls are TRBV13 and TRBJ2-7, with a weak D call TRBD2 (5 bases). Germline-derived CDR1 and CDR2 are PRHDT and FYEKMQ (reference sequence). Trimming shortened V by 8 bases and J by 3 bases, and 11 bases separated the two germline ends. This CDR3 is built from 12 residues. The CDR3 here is CASAGRSYEQYF. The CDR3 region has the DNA TGTGCCAGCGCGGGCAGGAGCTACGAGCAGTACTTC. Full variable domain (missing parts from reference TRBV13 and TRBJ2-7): AAGVIQSPRHLIKEKRETATLKCYPIPRHDTVYWYQQGPGQDPQFLISFYEKMQSDKGSIPDRFSAQQFSDYHSELNMSSLELGDSALYFCASAGRSYEQYFGPGTRLTVT.

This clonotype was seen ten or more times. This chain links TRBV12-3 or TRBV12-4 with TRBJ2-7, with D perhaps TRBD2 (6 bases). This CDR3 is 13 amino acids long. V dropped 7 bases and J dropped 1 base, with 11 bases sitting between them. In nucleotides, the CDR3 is TGTGCCAGCAAGGAGGGGAATTCCTACGAGCAGTACTTC. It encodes CASKEGNSYEQYF.

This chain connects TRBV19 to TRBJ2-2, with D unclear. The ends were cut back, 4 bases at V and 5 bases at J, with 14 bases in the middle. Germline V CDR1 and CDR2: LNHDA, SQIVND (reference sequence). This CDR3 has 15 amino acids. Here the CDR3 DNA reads TGTGCCAGTAGTAGGTCCTTAGTGATGACCGGGGAGCTGTTTTTT. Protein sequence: CASSRSLVMTGELFF.

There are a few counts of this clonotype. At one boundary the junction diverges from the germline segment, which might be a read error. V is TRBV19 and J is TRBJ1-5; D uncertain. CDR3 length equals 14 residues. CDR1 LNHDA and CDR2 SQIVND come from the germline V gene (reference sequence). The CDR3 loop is CASRTPGNNQSQHF. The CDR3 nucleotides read TGTGCCAGTAGGACTCCGGGGAACAATCAGTCCCAGCATTTT.

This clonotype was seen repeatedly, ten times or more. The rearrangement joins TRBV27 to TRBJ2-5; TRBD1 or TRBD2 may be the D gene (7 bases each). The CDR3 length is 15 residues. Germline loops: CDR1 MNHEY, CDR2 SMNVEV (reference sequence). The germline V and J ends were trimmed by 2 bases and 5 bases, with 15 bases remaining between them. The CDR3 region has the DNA TGTGCCAGCAGTTTACACGACAGGGAGGGCGAGACCCAGTACTTC. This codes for CASSLHDREGETQYF.